This T cell receptor (beta chain) emerged from a study of T cell responses to AZD1222 COVID-19 vaccine. Overall study: Pooled samples include second doses given at about 4 or 12 weeks.

Some clones are missing from TCRdb's copy, which holds only in-frame ones; the method was immunoSEQ multiplex PCR. This sample has approximately 140,000 clones, with more than 70% found just once. Germline trimming cut 0 bases from V and 3 bases from J; bases unmatched to any gene: 8. The CDR3 totals 18 residues. Germline CDR1 LGHNA, CDR2 YNFKEQ. The TCR sequence derives from an adult in good health. J is TRBJ1-5 and V is TRBV4-2, with 10 bases fitting TRBD1. Sequenced here: peripheral blood, sampled on day 0 of AZD1222 vaccination. The chain's CDR3 is CASSQDPGQGISNQPQHF. CDR3 DNA sequence: TGTGCCAGCAGCCAAGACCCGGGACAGGGGATATCCAATCAGCCCCAGCATTTT.